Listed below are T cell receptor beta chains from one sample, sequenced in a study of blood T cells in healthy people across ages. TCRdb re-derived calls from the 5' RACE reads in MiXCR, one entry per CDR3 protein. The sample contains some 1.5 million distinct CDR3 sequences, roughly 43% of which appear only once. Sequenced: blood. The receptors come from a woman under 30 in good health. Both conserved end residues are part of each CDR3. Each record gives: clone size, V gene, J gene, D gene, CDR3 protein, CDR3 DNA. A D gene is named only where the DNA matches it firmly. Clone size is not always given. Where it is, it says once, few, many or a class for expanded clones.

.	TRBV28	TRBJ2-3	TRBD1	CASRDRFTDTQYF	TGTGCCAGCCGGGACAGGTTCACAGATACGCAGTATTTT
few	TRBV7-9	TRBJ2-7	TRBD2	CASSLWGLPGTRSYEQYF	TGTGCCAGCAGCTTATGGGGCCTACCGGGGACTAGGTCCTACGAGCAGTACTTC
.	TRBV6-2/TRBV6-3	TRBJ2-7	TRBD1	CASSKWTGTYEQYF	TGTGCCAGCAGTAAGTGGACAGGAACCTACGAGCAGTACTTC
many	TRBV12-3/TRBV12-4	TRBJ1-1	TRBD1	CASSLLRGTGSRYDEAFF	TGTGCCAGCAGTTTACTTAGGGGGACAGGGTCCCGATATGATGAAGCTTTCTTT
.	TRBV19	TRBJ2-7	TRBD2	CASRSGTSGTYEQYF	TGTGCCAGTAGGTCGGGGACTAGCGGGACCTACGAGCAGTACTTC
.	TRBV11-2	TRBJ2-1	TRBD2	CASSLGGVNNEQFF	TGTGCCAGCAGCTTGGGAGGGGTCAACAATGAGCAGTTCTTC
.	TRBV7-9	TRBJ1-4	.	CASSSRWEKLFF	TGTGCCAGCAGCTCTAGGTGGGAAAAACTGTTTTTT
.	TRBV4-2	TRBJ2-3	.	CASSQDSLAEGGDTQYF	TGTGCCAGCAGCCAAGATTCACTAGCCGAGGGGGGAGATACGCAGTATTTT
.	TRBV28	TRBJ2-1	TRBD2	CASGLSGYNEQFF	TGTGCCAGCGGCCTTAGCGGGTACAATGAGCAGTTCTTC
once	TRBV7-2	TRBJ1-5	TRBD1	CARRGGTGVNQLQHF	TGTGCCCGCAGGGGGGGGACAGGGGTCAATCAGCTCCAGCATTTT
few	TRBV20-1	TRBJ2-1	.	CSARKWASPYNEQFF	TGCAGTGCTAGAAAGTGGGCAAGCCCCTACAATGAGCAGTTCTTC
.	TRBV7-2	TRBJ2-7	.	CASSRFGEQYF	TGTGCCAGCAGCCGATTCGGCGAGCAGTACTTC
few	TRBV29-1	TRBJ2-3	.	CSVVTGTDTQYF	TGCAGCGTTGTTACGGGGACAGATACGCAGTATTTT